The T cell receptor (beta chain) described here comes from a study of blood T cells in healthy people across ages. A J-beta primer mix and a sample-barcoded 5' primer were used in a second PCR of roughly 6 to 11 cycles. TCRdb analysed the 5' RACE reads with MiXCR anew, one entry per CDR3 protein. The repertoire holds around 820,000 distinct CDR3 sequences, with around 25% as singletons. Broader study findings: Shifts in expanded clonotypes may have been confounded by donor CMV status, which was unknown. With naive T cell percentage, TCR beta diversity showed a strong correlation.

The CDR3 consists of 13 residues. V was clipped by 7 bases and J by 11 bases; unmatched bases: 16. Germline V lookup: CDR1 DFQATT, CDR2 SNEGSKA (reference sequence). With respect to this clonotype: Its specificity is not known.

This same sample was also part of a study on T cells of mothers and their children.

The sequence was collected from a boy between 10 and 17 years old in good health. The chain carries TRBV20-1 and TRBJ1-1; 7 nucleotides line up with TRBD1. Sequencing was done on a sample of blood. The CDR3 region has the DNA TGCAGTGTTGAGCGACAGGGCCTCTTAGGGGCTTTCTTT. Its translation: CSVERQGLLGAFF.